This T cell receptor (beta chain) was sequenced in a study of cytomegalovirus exposure and HLA in healthy donors. Whole-study findings and limits: Trimming of TCR beta V- and J-genes showed a link, identified in a later analysis, to a missense DCLRE1C variant. Follow-up analysis seemed to connect common viral pathogens with several of the most significant clusters identified.

This CDR3 spans 15 amino acids. CDR1 LGHNA and CDR2 YSLEER come from the germline V gene. The V gene lost 1 base and the J gene lost 4 bases, with 13 bases spanning the gap. In the PCR, 60 Vbeta and 13 Jbeta primers were used. Under the authors' procedure: Per a later analysis, the number of unique TCR beta chains was 75 million to 90 million, of which around 9.9 million were shared. Libraries were prepared by immunoSEQ multiplex PCR; TCRdb keeps only in-frame clonotypes and omits some of them. Clonal size and the V and J genes are those of that table, whereas D and trimming came from the DNA. The table lists tens of thousands of clones, roughly 70% of them singletons. In the case of this clone: Its antigen is undetermined.

The chain carries TRBV4-3 and TRBJ1-1; D ambiguous. The material sequenced was PBMCs. The source of this sequence is a man aged 55-75 years in good health and CMV-seropositive. The DNA for the CDR3 is TGCGCCAGCAGCCAAGGGGGAGGGATCGGCACTGAAGCTTTCTTT. Its translation: CASSQGGGIGTEAFF.